These 13 T cell receptor beta chains came from one sample sequenced in a study of T cell responses to AZD1222 COVID-19 vaccine. Some clones are missing from TCRdb's copy, which holds only in-frame ones; the method was immunoSEQ multiplex PCR. The sample consists of 95,000 to 150,000 clones, around 90% of them appearing once. Here the sequenced sample was peripheral blood, taken on day 0 of AZD1222 vaccination. The receptors were sampled from an adult in good health.

The chain combines TRBV6-5 with TRBJ1-2; TRBD1 matches 9 bases. J gave up 3 bases and V 6 bases, and 8 bases lay outside the gene matches. Per the germline V gene, CDR1 is MNHEY and CDR2 is SVGAGI. This CDR3 is built from 15 residues. This CDR3 is CASRGWTGEDYGYTF. The CDR3 coding sequence is TGTGCCAGCAGGGGGTGGACAGGGGAGGACTATGGCTACACCTTC.

This clone was seen a few times. The gene calls are TRBV19 and TRBJ1-5, with 8 bases fitting TRBD1. This CDR3 region has 14 residues. CDR1 and CDR2 from the germline V gene are LNHDA and SQIVND (reference sequence). V shed 9 bases and J 4 bases; nucleotides not matched to a gene: 8. The CDR3 is CASSGTGRNQPQHF. The CDR3 DNA reads TGTGCCAGCTCCGGGACAGGTAGAAATCAGCCCCAGCATTTT. The variable domain in full, completed from reference TRBV19 and TRBJ1-5, reads DGGITQSPKYLFRKEGQNVTLSCEQNLNHDAMYWYRQDPGQGLRLIYYSQIVNDFQKGDIAEGYSVSREKKESFPLTVTSAQKNPTAFYLCASSGTGRNQPQHFGDGTRLSIL.

This chain links TRBV2 with TRBJ2-3; D could derive from TRBD1 or TRBD2 (5 bases each). The ends were cut back, 0 bases at V and 0 bases at J, with 10 bases in the middle. The CDR3 runs to 16 residues. Germline V gene data show CDR1 as SNHLY and CDR2 as FYNNEI. The CDR3 region is CASSEAGTPSTDTQYF. CDR3 nucleotide sequence: TGTGCCAGCAGTGAAGCTGGGACCCCTAGCACAGATACGCAGTATTTT.

The V and J genes are TRBV5-1 and TRBJ1-2; D not certain. The CDR3 extends over 13 amino acids. Germline values: CDR1 SGHRS, CDR2 YFSETQ. V was cut by 0 bases and J by 5 bases, with 8 bases left in between. CDR3 amino acids: CASSLGTDYGYTF. In nucleotides, the CDR3 is TGCGCCAGCAGCTTGGGGACCGATTATGGCTACACCTTC.

V gene TRBV2 combines with J gene TRBJ2-3, with 9 bases identical to TRBD1. Germline loops: CDR1 SNHLY, CDR2 FYNNEI. CDR3 length: 15 residues. V was pared by 6 bases and J by 3 bases, with 7 bases of the junction left unmatched. The CDR3 nucleotides read TGTGCCAGCAGCGGGGACAGGGTGGGAACAGATACGCAGTATTTT. It is translated as CASSGDRVGTDTQYF.

The rearrangement joins TRBV18 to TRBJ1-1; no definite D call. The germline V gene has CDR1 KGHSH and CDR2 LQKENI. V lost 3 bases to trimming and J lost 0 bases, with 14 bases between them. There are 16 residues in the CDR3. In DNA form, the CDR3 reads TGTGCCAGCTCACCGGTGGGCAGGACCTTGAACACTGAAGCTTTCTTT. As protein: CASSPVGRTLNTEAFF.

This clone was observed once. The V gene is TRBV29-1, the J gene TRBJ1-2, with D uncertain. CDR1 is SQVTM and CDR2 is ANQGSEA in the germline V gene. V gave up 5 bases and J gave up 2 bases, with 9 bases separating them. The CDR3 contains 12 residues. The CDR3 DNA reads as TGCAGCGTTCTCAGTGAGAACTATGGCTACACCTTC. It is translated as CSVLSENYGYTF.

The genes are TRBV7-8 and TRBJ2-5; unclear D gene. V lost 5 bases, J lost 5 bases, and 9 bases lay in between. This CDR3 is 12 amino acids long. The germline V gene has CDR1 SGHVS and CDR2 FQNEAQ. This CDR3 is CASSPRWETQYF. The CDR3 DNA sequence: TGTGCCAGCAGCCCTCGGTGGGAGACCCAGTACTTC.

This chain connects TRBV20-1 to TRBJ1-3, with D possibly TRBD1 on 5 matching bases. The CDR3 sequence is 14 residues long. The V gene's germline CDR1 is DFQATT and CDR2 SNEGSKA (reference sequence). The V end lost 3 bases, the J end lost 4 bases, and 13 bases lay between the germline ends. The CDR3: CSASEGVGGNTIYF. The CDR3 nucleotides are TGCAGTGCTAGTGAAGGGGTTGGGGGAAACACCATATATTTT.

The chain joins TRBV24-1 to TRBJ1-5; 10 bases match TRBD1. V was clipped by 4 bases and J by 2 bases; unmatched bases: 1. From germline, CDR1 is KGHDR and CDR2 SFDVKD. The CDR3 consists of 15 residues. Written as DNA, the CDR3 is TGTGCCACCAGTGACGGGACAGGGGGCAATCAGCCCCAGCATTTT. Amino acids: CATSDGTGGNQPQHF.

The rearrangement joins TRBV5-8 to TRBJ1-2; 11 bases are a match to TRBD1. Germline loops: CDR1 SGHTS, CDR2 YDEGEE. This CDR3 is 15 amino acids long. The junction had 2 bases not matched to a gene; V was cut back by 4 bases and J by 0 bases. CDR3 residues: CASSVGQGANYGYTF. Written as DNA, the CDR3 is TGTGCCAGCAGCGTGGGACAGGGGGCTAACTATGGCTACACCTTC.

This chain links TRBV7-8 with TRBJ2-7; a possible D gene is TRBD2 (6 bases). V dropped 0 bases and J dropped 0 bases, with 6 bases sitting between them. Germline CDR1 SGHVS, CDR2 FQNEAQ. The CDR3 covers 14 residues. The CDR3: CASSLAGGSYEQYF. The CDR3 nucleotides read TGTGCCAGCAGCTTAGCGGGAGGCTCCTACGAGCAGTACTTC.

This clone was observed a single time. The genes are TRBV5-1 and TRBJ1-1; no reliable D call. This CDR3 contains 13 residues. The V and J ends lost 3 bases and 5 bases respectively, with 11 bases between them. In germline, CDR1 is SGHRS, CDR2 YFSETQ. This CDR3 is CASSSPAGTEAFF. As DNA, the CDR3 is TGCGCCAGCAGCTCTCCCGCGGGTACTGAAGCTTTCTTT.